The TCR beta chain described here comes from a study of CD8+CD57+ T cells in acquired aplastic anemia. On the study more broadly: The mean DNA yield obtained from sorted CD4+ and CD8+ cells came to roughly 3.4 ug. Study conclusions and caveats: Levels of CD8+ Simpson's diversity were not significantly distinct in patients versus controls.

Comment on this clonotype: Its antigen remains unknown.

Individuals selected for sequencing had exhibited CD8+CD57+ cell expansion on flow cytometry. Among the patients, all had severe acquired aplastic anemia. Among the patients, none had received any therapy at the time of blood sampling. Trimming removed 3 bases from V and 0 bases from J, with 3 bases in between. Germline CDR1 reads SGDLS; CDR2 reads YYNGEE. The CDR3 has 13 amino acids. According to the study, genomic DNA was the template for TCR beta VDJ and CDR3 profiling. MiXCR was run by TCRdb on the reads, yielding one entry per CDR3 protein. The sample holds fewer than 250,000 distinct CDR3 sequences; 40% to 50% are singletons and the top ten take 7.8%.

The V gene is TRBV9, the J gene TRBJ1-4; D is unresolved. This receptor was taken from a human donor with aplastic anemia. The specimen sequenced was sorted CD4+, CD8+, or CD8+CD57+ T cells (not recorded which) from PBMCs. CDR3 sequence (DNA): TGTGCCAGCAGCGAGGCAACTAATGAAAAACTGTTTTTT. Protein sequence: CASSEATNEKLFF. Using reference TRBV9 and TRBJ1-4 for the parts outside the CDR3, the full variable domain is DSGVTQTPKHLITATGQRVTLRCSPRSGDLSVYWYQQSLDQGLQFLIQYYNGEERAKGNILERFSAQQFPDLHSELNLSSLELGDSALYFCASSEATNEKLFFGSGTQLSVL.